These T cell receptor beta chains were read from a single sample in a study of T cell repertoires in cytomegalovirus infection. TCRdb redid the calling of the reads with MiXCR, one entry per CDR3 protein. This table has 450,000 to 600,000 distinct CDR3 sequences, around 11% appearing once. The sample was PBMCs. These receptors all stem from a human donor in good health (CMV status not recorded). Some clones in this sample may be carry-over from other donors' samples. The CDR3 runs from the conserved cysteine through the conserved F or W. D genes are given only for firm matches. For some rows the clone size is stated as once, few or many, or as a class when expanded; others skip it.

>TRBJ2-7|NA|NA|TRBV6-2/TRBV6-3
CASSYYGVSGEQYF
TGTGCCAGCAGTTACTACGGGGTTTCGGGTGAGCAGTACTTC
>TRBJ2-3|TRBD2|NA|TRBV20-1
CSAQRETDTQYF
TGCAGTGCTCAGCGGGAGACAGATACGCAGTATTTT
>TRBJ2-6|TRBD1|NA|TRBV10-2
CASSTTGVGANVLTF
TGCGCCAGCAGTACCACAGGGGTCGGGGCCAACGTCCTGACTTTC
>TRBJ2-5|NA|many|TRBV7-3
CASSLTGGPGETQYF
TGTGCCAGCAGCTTAACGGGGGGGCCGGGAGAGACCCAGTACTTC
>TRBJ1-1|NA|many|TRBV10-3
CAISQGQGGPKAFF
TGTGCCATCAGCCAGGGGCAGGGTGGACCCAAAGCTTTCTTT
>TRBJ1-1|NA|many|TRBV5-5
CASSSSHLNTEAFF
TGTGCCAGCAGCTCCTCTCATTTGAACACTGAAGCTTTCTTT
>TRBJ1-1|NA|NA|TRBV29-1
CSVLRTAGTEAFF
TGCAGCGTCCTCAGGACGGCTGGAACTGAAGCTTTCTTT
>TRBJ1-2|TRBD1|many|TRBV29-1
CSVGGTGAGYGYTF
TGCAGCGTTGGGGGGACAGGGGCGGGCTATGGCTACACCTTC
>TRBJ2-5|NA|many|TRBV6-6
CASSDQPGPQETQYF
TGTGCCAGCAGTGATCAACCGGGACCCCAAGAGACCCAGTACTTC
>TRBJ1-1|TRBD1|many|TRBV6-1
CASTRTGTEAFF
TGTGCCAGCACCCGGACAGGTACTGAAGCTTTCTTT
>TRBJ1-3|NA|many|TRBV19
CASSPKGDWDSGNTIYF
TGTGCCAGTAGTCCCAAAGGGGACTGGGACTCTGGAAACACCATATATTTT
>TRBJ2-4|NA|many|TRBV7-6
CASSAGAKNIQYF
TGTGCCAGCTCAGCAGGGGCCAAAAACATTCAGTACTTC
>TRBJ1-1|NA|many|TRBV7-3
CASSFSGETATEAFF
TGTGCCAGCAGCTTTTCGGGCGAAACAGCCACTGAAGCTTTCTTT
>TRBJ2-1|NA|many|TRBV11-2
CASSLVKGTTNEQFF
TGTGCCAGCAGCTTAGTCAAAGGGACAACCAATGAGCAGTTCTTC
>TRBJ2-1|TRBD2|few|TRBV9
CASSGTSGRNAYNEQFF
TGTGCCAGCAGCGGGACTAGCGGGAGGAATGCCTACAATGAGCAGTTCTTC
>TRBJ2-3|NA|many|TRBV20-1
CSARDPTSPFSTDTQYF
TGCAGTGCTAGAGATCCGACTAGTCCTTTTAGCACAGATACGCAGTATTTT
>TRBJ2-1|TRBD2|NA|TRBV30
CAWKAGDSYNEQFF
TGTGCCTGGAAAGCGGGAGACTCCTACAATGAGCAGTTCTTC
>TRBJ1-1|TRBD1|NA|TRBV12-3/TRBV12-4
CASSQFRQGSRTEAFF
TGTGCCAGCAGCCAATTCCGACAGGGGAGTCGGACTGAAGCTTTCTTT
>TRBJ2-7|TRBD1|NA|TRBV5-6
CASSFLIGTGNYEQYF
TGTGCCAGCAGCTTCCTTATCGGGACAGGGAACTACGAGCAGTACTTC
>TRBJ1-5|TRBD1|many|TRBV7-9
CASSRGTANQPQHF
TGTGCCAGCAGCCGCGGGACAGCTAATCAGCCCCAGCATTTT
>TRBJ1-2|NA|NA|TRBV6-5
CASSYGSVNYGYTF
TGTGCCAGCAGTTACGGGTCGGTCAACTATGGCTACACCTTC